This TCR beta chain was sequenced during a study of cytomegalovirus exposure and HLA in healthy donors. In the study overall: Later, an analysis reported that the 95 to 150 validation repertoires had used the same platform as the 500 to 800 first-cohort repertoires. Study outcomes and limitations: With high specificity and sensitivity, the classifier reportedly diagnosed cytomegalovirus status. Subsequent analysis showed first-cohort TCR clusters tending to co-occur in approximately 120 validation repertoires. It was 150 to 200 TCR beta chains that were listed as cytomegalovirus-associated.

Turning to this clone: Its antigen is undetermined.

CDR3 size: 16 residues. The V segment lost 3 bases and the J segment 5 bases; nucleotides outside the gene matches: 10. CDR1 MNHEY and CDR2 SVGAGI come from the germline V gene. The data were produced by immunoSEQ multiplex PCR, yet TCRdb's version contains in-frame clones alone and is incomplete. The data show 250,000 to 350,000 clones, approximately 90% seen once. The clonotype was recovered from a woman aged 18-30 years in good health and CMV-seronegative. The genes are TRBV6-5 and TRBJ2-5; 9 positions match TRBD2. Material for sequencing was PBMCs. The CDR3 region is CASSYLGLARRETQYF. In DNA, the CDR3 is TGTGCCAGCAGTTATCTGGGACTAGCTCGTCGGGAGACCCAGTACTTC.